A few counts support the clone carrying this T cell receptor (beta chain). The V gene's germline CDR1 is SNHLY and CDR2 FYNNEI. This CDR3 contains 16 residues. Trimming stripped 4 bases from V and 2 bases from J, with 12 bases between. Produced via immunoSEQ multiplex PCR; TCRdb's table is partial and in-frame only. The table shows 240,000 or so clones, with roughly 86% occurring only once. These data are taken from a study of blood T cell repertoires in COVID-19. The specimen was peripheral blood. The receptor comes from an elderly man with acute or convalescent COVID-19. The chain links TRBV2 to TRBJ1-6; D unresolved. CDR3 in DNA: TGTGCCAGCAGTGCTAGACGGTTAGCCTATAATTCACCCCTCCACTTT. Translation gives CASSARRLAYNSPLHF.